This TCR beta chain stems from a study of blood T cell repertoires in COVID-19. Trimming removed 1 base from V and 9 bases from J, with 13 bases in between. Germline CDR1 SGHDT, CDR2 YYEEEE. The length of the CDR3 is 13 residues. In terms of age and location, participants ranged from roughly 18 to 100 years and lived in about two dozen US areas. Authors' analysis steps: Counts of nucleated cells, estimated from reference gene primer amplification, were obtained. Measured with immunoSEQ multiplex PCR; TCRdb has only the in-frame clones, and not every one. The V and J calls and clone size are taken from that table; D and trimming were inferred from the DNA. The data show 300,000 to 400,000 clones, approximately 83% seen once.

V usage is TRBV5-6 and J usage is TRBJ1-1; weak D call: TRBD1 (6 bases). This sequence originates from a woman in her thirties or forties with acute COVID-19. The sample was PBMCs or T cells enriched from blood (not recorded which). The CDR3 sequence is CASSLSIGQKAFF. In DNA form, the CDR3 reads TGTGCCAGCAGCTTGTCGATTGGACAGAAAGCTTTCTTT.